This T cell receptor (beta chain) was documented in a study of blood T cell repertoires in COVID-19. Study information: The study drew acute and convalescent COVID-19 samples from the United States, Italy and Spain.

TCRdb's table, derived via immunoSEQ multiplex PCR, lists solely in-frame clones and lacks some. The table has almost 90,000 clones, less than 95% seen once; the top ten hold 6.5% to 8.5%. In this sample, this clone turned up once. Trimming removed 4 bases from V and 4 bases from J; junction bases left unmatched: 4. From germline, CDR1 is SGHKS and CDR2 YYEKEE (reference sequence). This CDR3 region has 15 residues. Sequencing used peripheral blood. The rearrangement joins TRBV5-5 to TRBJ2-1, with 11 nucleotides matching TRBD1. The TCR sequence derives from a man between 18 and 29 years old with COVID-19, enrolled during active disease. The CDR3 is CASSPGQGGYNEQFF. CDR3 in DNA: TGTGCCAGCAGCCCGGGACAGGGGGGTTACAATGAGCAGTTCTTC.